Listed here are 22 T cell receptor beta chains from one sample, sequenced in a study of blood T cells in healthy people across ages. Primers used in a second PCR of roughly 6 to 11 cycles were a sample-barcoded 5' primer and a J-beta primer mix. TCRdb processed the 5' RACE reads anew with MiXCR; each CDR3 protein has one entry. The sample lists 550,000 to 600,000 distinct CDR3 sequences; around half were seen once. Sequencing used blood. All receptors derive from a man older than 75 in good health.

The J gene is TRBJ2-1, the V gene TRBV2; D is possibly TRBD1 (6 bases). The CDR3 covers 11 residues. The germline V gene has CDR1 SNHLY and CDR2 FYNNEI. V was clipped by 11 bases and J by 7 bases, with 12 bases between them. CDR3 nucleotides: TGTGCCCTGGGGGCCGGGAATGAGCAGTTCTTC. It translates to CALGAGNEQFF.

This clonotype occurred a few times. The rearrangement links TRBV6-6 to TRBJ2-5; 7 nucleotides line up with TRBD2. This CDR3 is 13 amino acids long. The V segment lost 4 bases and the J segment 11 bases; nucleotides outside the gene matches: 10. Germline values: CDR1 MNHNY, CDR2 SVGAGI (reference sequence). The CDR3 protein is CASSSGGRHGQYF. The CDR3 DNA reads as TGTGCCAGCAGTTCGGGGGGTCGGCATGGGCAGTACTTC.

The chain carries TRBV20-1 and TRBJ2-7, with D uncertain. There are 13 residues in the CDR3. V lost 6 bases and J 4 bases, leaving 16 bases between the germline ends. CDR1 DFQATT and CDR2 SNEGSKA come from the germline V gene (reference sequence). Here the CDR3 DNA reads TGCAGTGCCCACCCGCCGTACAAGTACGAGCAGTACTTC. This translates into CSAHPPYKYEQYF.

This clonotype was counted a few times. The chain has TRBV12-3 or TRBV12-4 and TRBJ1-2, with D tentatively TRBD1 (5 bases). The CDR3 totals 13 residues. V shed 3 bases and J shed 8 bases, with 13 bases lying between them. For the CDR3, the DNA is TGTGCCAGCAGTTTTGAAGGGGCAAGGGGCTACACCTTC. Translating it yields CASSFEGARGYTF.

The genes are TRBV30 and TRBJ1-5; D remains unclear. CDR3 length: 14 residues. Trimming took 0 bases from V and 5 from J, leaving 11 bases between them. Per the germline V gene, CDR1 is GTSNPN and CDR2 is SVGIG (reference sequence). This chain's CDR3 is CAWSVGSAYQPQHF. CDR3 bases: TGTGCCTGGAGTGTGGGCAGCGCCTATCAGCCCCAGCATTTT.

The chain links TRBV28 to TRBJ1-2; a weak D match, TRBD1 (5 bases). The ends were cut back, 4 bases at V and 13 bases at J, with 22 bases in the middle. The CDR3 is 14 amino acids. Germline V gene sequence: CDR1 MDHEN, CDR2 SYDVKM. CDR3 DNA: TGTGCCAGCAGTTCCCCCGGGACCGATCCGGAGTGCACCTTC. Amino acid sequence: CASSSPGTDPECTF.

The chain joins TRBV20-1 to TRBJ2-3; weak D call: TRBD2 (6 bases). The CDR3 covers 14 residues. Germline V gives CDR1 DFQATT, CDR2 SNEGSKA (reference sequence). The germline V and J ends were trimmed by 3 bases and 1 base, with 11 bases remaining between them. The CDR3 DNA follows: TGCAGTGCTAGTCGGAGGGCCGGCACAGATACGCAGTATTTT. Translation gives CSASRRAGTDTQYF.

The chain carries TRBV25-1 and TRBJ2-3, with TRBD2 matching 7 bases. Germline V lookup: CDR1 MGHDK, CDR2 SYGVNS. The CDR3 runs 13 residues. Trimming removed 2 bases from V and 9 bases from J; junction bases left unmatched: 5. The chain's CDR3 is CASSEISGVTQYF. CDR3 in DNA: TGTGCCAGCAGTGAAATCAGCGGGGTAACGCAGTATTTT.

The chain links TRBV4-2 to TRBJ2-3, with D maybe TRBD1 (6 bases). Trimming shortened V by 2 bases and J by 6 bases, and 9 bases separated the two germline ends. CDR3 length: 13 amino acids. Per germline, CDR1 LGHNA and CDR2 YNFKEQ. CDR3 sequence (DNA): TGTGCCAGCAGCCAACACAGGGACGATACGCAGTATTTT. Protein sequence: CASSQHRDDTQYF.

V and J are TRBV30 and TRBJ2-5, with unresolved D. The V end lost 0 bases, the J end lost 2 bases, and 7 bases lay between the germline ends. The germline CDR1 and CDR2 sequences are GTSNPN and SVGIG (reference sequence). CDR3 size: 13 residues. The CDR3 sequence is CAWSVFRQETQYF. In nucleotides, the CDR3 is TGTGCCTGGAGTGTTTTCCGGCAAGAGACCCAGTACTTC.

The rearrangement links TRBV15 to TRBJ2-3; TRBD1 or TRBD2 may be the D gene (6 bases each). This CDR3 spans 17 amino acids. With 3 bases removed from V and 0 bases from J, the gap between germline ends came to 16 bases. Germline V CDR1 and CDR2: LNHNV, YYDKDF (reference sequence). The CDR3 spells CATSRGASGPSTDTQYF. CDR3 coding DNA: TGTGCCACCAGCAGGGGGGCAAGCGGGCCTAGCACAGATACGCAGTATTTT.

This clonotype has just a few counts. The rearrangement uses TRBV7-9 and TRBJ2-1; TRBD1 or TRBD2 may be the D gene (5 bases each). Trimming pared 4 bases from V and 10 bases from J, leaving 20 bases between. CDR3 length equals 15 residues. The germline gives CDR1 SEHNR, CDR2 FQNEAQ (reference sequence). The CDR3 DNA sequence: TGTGCCAGCAGCTCCCTGGGGGAACCAATGGGGGAGCAGTTCTTC. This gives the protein CASSSLGEPMGEQFF.

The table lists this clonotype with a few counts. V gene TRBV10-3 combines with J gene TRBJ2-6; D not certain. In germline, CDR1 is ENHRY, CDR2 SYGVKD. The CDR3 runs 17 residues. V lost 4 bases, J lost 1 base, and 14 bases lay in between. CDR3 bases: TGTGCCATCAGTGCCACAGCGAACCCGTCTGGGGCCAACGTCCTGACTTTC. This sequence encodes CAISATANPSGANVLTF.

CDR3 DNA: TGCAGTGGAGTCCAAGAGACCCAGTACTTC. Translation: CSGVQETQYF. This chain joins TRBV20-1 and TRBJ2-5, with D uncertain. CDR1 is DFQATT, CDR2 SNEGSKA, per germline (reference sequence). The CDR3 loop spans 10 amino acids. V was shortened by 7 bases and J by 1 base, with 4 bases between the two germline ends.

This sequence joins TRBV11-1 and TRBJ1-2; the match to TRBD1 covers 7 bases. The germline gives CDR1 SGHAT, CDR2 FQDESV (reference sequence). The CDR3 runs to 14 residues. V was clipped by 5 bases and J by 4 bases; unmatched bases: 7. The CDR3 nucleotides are TGTGCCAGCAGCGCCCGCAGGGGGTCCTATGGCTACACCTTC. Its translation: CASSARRGSYGYTF.

The CDR3 DNA reads TGTGCCAGCAGCAAACAGGGGTTGGCCTATGGCTACACCTTC. It encodes CASSKQGLAYGYTF. This rearrangement joins TRBV7-9 to TRBJ1-2, with TRBD1 identical over 7 bases. Unmatched junction bases numbered 7, after V lost 5 bases and J lost 4 bases. The CDR3 is made up of 14 amino acids. CDR1 and CDR2 from the germline V gene are SEHNR and FQNEAQ (reference sequence).

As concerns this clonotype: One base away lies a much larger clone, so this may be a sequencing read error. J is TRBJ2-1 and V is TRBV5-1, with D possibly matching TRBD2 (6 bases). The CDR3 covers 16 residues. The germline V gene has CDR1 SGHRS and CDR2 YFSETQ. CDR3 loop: CAGSLGSGRLGNEQFF. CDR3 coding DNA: TGCGCCGGCAGCTTGGGCAGCGGGCGGTTGGGCAATGAGCAGTTCTTC.

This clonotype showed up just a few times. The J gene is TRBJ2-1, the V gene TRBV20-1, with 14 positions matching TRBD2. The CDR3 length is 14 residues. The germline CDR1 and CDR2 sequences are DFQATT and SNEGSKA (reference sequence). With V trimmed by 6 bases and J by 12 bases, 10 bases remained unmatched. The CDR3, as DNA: TGCAGTGCCTCCCCCGGACTAGCGGGAGGAGCGCAGTTCTTC. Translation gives CSASPGLAGGAQFF.

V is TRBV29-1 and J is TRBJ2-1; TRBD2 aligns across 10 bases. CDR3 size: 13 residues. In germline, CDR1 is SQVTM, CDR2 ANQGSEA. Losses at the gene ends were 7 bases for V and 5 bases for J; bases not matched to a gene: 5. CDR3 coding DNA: TGCAGCGCCGGGACTAGCGCCGACAATGAGCAGTTCTTC. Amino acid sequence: CSAGTSADNEQFF.

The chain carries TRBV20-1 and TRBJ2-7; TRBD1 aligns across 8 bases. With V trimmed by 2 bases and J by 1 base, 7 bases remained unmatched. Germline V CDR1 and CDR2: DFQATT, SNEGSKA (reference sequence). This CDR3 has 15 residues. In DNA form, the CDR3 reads TGCAGTGCTAGAAAGGACAGGGTGGGTTCCTACGAGCAGTACTTC. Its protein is CSARKDRVGSYEQYF.

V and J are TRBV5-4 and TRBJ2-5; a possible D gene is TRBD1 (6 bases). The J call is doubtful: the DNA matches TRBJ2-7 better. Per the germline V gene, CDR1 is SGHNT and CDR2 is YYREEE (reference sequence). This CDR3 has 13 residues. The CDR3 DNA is TGTGCCAGCAGCTCGGACAGTGTAACCGAGCAGTACTTC. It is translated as CASSSDSVTEQYF.

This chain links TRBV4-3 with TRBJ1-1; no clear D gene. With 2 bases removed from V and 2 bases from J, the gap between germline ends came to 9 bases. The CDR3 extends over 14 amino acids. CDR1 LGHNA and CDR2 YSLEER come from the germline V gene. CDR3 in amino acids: CASSQHPVNTEAFF. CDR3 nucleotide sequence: TGCGCCAGCAGCCAACATCCCGTTAACACTGAAGCTTTCTTT.